This T cell receptor (beta chain) comes out of a study of shared clonotypes between healthy human individuals. Naivety among CD8 cells was defined by CD45RO negativity and positive CCR7 selection, thereby excluding terminally differentiated effector memory CD45RA+ cells. Study-level findings and limits: The naive CD4 repertoires of several donors were compared, and around 4.9% of clonotypes were shared.

The assay was immunoSEQ multiplex PCR, and TCRdb's table has in-frame clones only and misses some. The repertoire holds about 2.2 million clones, with around 95% as singletons. Remarks on this clone: Its antigen is currently unknown. Other DNA sequences within the sample encode an identical CDR3.

V gave up 5 bases and J gave up 1 base, with 10 bases separating them. The germline CDR1 and CDR2 sequences are SGHTA and FQGTGA. CDR3 length: 14 amino acids. The specimen sequenced was naive CD8+ T cells from PBMCs. The receptor was derived from a man in his late teens or twenties in good health. Some clones in this sample may be carry-over from other donors' samples. This rearrangement joins TRBV7-3 to TRBJ2-3; maybe TRBD1 (6 bases). CDR3 in DNA: TGTGCCAGCAGCCCTGGGGGCGGCACAGATACGCAGTATTTT. This sequence encodes CASSPGGGTDTQYF.